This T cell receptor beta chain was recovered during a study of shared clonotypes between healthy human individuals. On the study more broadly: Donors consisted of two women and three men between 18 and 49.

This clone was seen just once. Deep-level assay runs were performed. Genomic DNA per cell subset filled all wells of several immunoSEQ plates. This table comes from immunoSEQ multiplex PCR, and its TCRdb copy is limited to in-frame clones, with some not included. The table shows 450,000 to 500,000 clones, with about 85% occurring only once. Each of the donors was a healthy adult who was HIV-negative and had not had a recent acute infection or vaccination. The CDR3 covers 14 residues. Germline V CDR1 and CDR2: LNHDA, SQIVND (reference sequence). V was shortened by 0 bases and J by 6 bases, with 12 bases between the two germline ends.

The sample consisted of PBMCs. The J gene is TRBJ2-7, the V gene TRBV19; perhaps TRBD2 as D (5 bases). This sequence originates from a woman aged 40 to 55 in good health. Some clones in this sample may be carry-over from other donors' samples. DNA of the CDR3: TGTGCCAGTAGTATAGATCGGAGAGGGCGCGAGCAGTACTTC. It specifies CASSIDRRGREQYF. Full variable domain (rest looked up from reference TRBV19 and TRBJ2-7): DGGITQSPKYLFRKEGQNVTLSCEQNLNHDAMYWYRQDPGQGLRLIYYSQIVNDFQKGDIAEGYSVSREKKESFPLTVTSAQKNPTAFYLCASSIDRRGREQYFGPGTRLTVT.